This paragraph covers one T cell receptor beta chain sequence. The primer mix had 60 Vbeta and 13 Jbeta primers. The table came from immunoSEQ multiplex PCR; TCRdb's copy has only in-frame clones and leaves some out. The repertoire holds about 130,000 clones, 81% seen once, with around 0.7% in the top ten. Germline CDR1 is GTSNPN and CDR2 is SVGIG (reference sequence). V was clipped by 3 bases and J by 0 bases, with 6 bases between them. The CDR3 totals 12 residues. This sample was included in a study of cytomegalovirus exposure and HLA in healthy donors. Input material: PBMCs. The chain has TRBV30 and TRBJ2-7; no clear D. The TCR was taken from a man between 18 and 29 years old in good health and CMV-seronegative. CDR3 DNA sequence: TGTGCCTGGAGACAGAGCTCCTACGAGCAGTACTTC. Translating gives CAWRQSSYEQYF.